The rows below give T cell receptor beta chains drawn from one sample of a study of blood T cell repertoires in COVID-19. TCRdb keeps only in-frame clones here, not all; method: immunoSEQ multiplex PCR. The table includes some 200,000 clones, around 89% detected once. The material sequenced was PBMCs or T cells enriched from blood (not recorded which). Source of these receptors: a woman in her late teens or twenties who had recovered from COVID-19. The CDR3 runs from the conserved cysteine through the conserved F or W. Each record gives: CDR3 protein, CDR3 DNA, clone size, D gene, J gene, V gene. A D gene is named only where the DNA matches it firmly. Only some rows state a clone size, as once, few, many or a class for expanded clones.

cdr3_aa: CASRSGGVAKNIQYF
cdr3_nt: TGTGCCAGCAGGTCCGGGGGGGTAGCCAAAAACATTCAGTACTTC
clone_size: NA
d_call: TRBD2
j_call: TRBJ2-4
v_call: TRBV28

cdr3_aa: CASSPGTGADQPQHF
cdr3_nt: TGTGCCAGCAGCCCTGGGACAGGGGCCGATCAGCCCCAGCATTTT
clone_size: NA
d_call: TRBD1
j_call: TRBJ1-5
v_call: TRBV7-9

cdr3_aa: CSVLGGNTEAFF
cdr3_nt: TGCAGCGTTCTCGGGGGTAACACTGAAGCTTTCTTT
clone_size: NA
d_call: NA
j_call: TRBJ1-1
v_call: TRBV29-1

cdr3_aa: CASTPTMGRDYGYTF
cdr3_nt: TGTGCCAGCACCCCGACCATGGGGAGGGATTATGGCTACACCTTC
clone_size: NA
d_call: NA
j_call: TRBJ1-2
v_call: TRBV3-1/TRBV3-2

cdr3_aa: CASRGDRGRAEAFF
cdr3_nt: TGTGCCAGCAGGGGGGACAGGGGGAGGGCTGAAGCTTTCTTT
clone_size: NA
d_call: TRBD1
j_call: TRBJ1-1
v_call: TRBV2

cdr3_aa: CASSGQGLVGYTF
cdr3_nt: TGTGCCAGCAGTGGGCAGGGACTAGTTGGCTACACCTTC
clone_size: NA
d_call: NA
j_call: TRBJ1-2
v_call: TRBV2

cdr3_aa: CASSPRDRADTIYF
cdr3_nt: TGTGCCAGCAGCCCTAGGGACAGGGCGGACACCATATATTTT
clone_size: NA
d_call: TRBD1
j_call: TRBJ1-3
v_call: TRBV3-1/TRBV3-2

cdr3_aa: CASSRQGADSPLHF
cdr3_nt: TGTGCCAGCAGCCGCCAGGGGGCTGATTCACCCCTCCACTTT
clone_size: NA
d_call: TRBD1
j_call: TRBJ1-6
v_call: TRBV11-3

cdr3_aa: CASRQGQGGYNEQFF
cdr3_nt: TGTGCCAGCAGACAGGGACAGGGTGGCTACAATGAGCAGTTCTTC
clone_size: once
d_call: TRBD1
j_call: TRBJ2-1
v_call: TRBV5-8

cdr3_aa: CASSGVECGLAVCEQYF
cdr3_nt: TGTGCCAGCAGTGGGGTAGAATGCGGACTAGCAGTTTGCGAGCAGTACTTC
clone_size: NA
d_call: TRBD2
j_call: TRBJ2-7
v_call: TRBV6-1

cdr3_aa: CASSSTSLNQETQYF
cdr3_nt: TGTGCCAGCAGCTCAACTAGCTTAAATCAAGAGACCCAGTACTTC
clone_size: NA
d_call: NA
j_call: TRBJ2-5
v_call: TRBV11-3

cdr3_aa: CASSFGAGGYGYTF
cdr3_nt: TGTGCCAGCAGCTTCGGGGCAGGGGGTTATGGCTACACCTTC
clone_size: NA
d_call: TRBD1
j_call: TRBJ1-2
v_call: TRBV5-6

cdr3_aa: CASSPDRGYGYTF
cdr3_nt: TGTGCCAGCTCACCCGACAGGGGCTATGGCTACACCTTC
clone_size: NA
d_call: TRBD1
j_call: TRBJ1-2
v_call: TRBV18

cdr3_aa: CASSLGGGGTHTEAFF
cdr3_nt: TGTGCCAGCAGCTTAGGCGGGGGCGGAACCCACACTGAAGCTTTCTTT
clone_size: NA
d_call: NA
j_call: TRBJ1-1
v_call: TRBV11-2

cdr3_aa: CASSPQTGPNSPLHF
cdr3_nt: TGCGCCAGCAGCCCACAGACAGGGCCTAATTCACCCCTCCACTTT
clone_size: NA
d_call: TRBD1
j_call: TRBJ1-6
v_call: TRBV5-1

cdr3_aa: CASSLGRDGGTDTQYF
cdr3_nt: TGTGCCAGCAGCTTAGGCAGGGACGGAGGGACAGATACGCAGTATTTT
clone_size: NA
d_call: NA
j_call: TRBJ2-3
v_call: TRBV13

cdr3_aa: CAWSSRTGDTEAFF
cdr3_nt: TGTGCCTGGAGTAGTAGGACAGGGGACACTGAAGCTTTCTTT
clone_size: NA
d_call: TRBD1
j_call: TRBJ1-1
v_call: TRBV30

cdr3_aa: CAQNVRVGGYNEQFF
cdr3_nt: TGTGCCCAAAACGTAAGGGTCGGGGGCTACAATGAGCAGTTCTTC
clone_size: NA
d_call: NA
j_call: TRBJ2-1
v_call: TRBV30

cdr3_aa: CASGLVPSRQFATNEKLFF
cdr3_nt: TGTGCTAGTGGTTTGGTACCGTCCCGACAGTTTGCAACTAATGAAAAACTGTTTTTT
clone_size: NA
d_call: NA
j_call: TRBJ1-4
v_call: TRBV12-5

cdr3_aa: CAISLENEQFF
cdr3_nt: TGTGCCATCAGTCTAGAAAATGAGCAGTTCTTC
clone_size: NA
d_call: NA
j_call: TRBJ2-1
v_call: TRBV10-3

cdr3_aa: CASSFGLPEKLFF
cdr3_nt: TGTGCCAGCAGTTTTGGACTGCCCGAAAAACTGTTTTTT
clone_size: NA
d_call: NA
j_call: TRBJ1-4
v_call: TRBV12-3/TRBV12-4

cdr3_aa: CASSKAQMEVDEQYF
cdr3_nt: TGTGCCAGCAGCAAAGCGCAGATGGAGGTGGACGAGCAGTACTTC
clone_size: NA
d_call: NA
j_call: TRBJ2-7
v_call: TRBV21-1

cdr3_aa: CASSLTGLNTEAFF
cdr3_nt: TGCGCCAGCAGCTTGACAGGCCTAAACACTGAAGCTTTCTTT
clone_size: NA
d_call: NA
j_call: TRBJ1-1
v_call: TRBV5-1

cdr3_aa: CASSNRDSRYEQYF
cdr3_nt: TGTGCCAGTAGTAACAGGGACAGTCGCTACGAGCAGTACTTC
clone_size: NA
d_call: TRBD1
j_call: TRBJ2-7
v_call: TRBV19

cdr3_aa: CASSILGLAGGQNEQFF
cdr3_nt: TGTGCCAGTAGCATCTTGGGACTAGCGGGGGGGCAGAATGAGCAGTTCTTC
clone_size: NA
d_call: TRBD2
j_call: TRBJ2-1
v_call: TRBV2

cdr3_aa: CAWSLTGEGEQYF
cdr3_nt: TGTGCCTGGAGTTTGACAGGGGAGGGCGAGCAGTACTTC
clone_size: NA
d_call: NA
j_call: TRBJ2-7
v_call: TRBV30

cdr3_aa: CASSLGTSLYTGELFF
cdr3_nt: TGTGCCAGCAGCTTAGGGACATCCCTATACACCGGGGAGCTGTTTTTT
clone_size: NA
d_call: NA
j_call: TRBJ2-2
v_call: TRBV7-3

cdr3_aa: CASSPTPQVPDTQYF
cdr3_nt: TGTGCCAGCAGCCCCACACCACAAGTACCAGATACGCAGTATTTT
clone_size: NA
d_call: NA
j_call: TRBJ2-3
v_call: TRBV7-9

cdr3_aa: CASKDRTYEQYF
cdr3_nt: TGTGCCAGCAAGGACAGGACCTACGAGCAGTACTTC
clone_size: NA
d_call: TRBD1
j_call: TRBJ2-7
v_call: TRBV6-5

cdr3_aa: CASSLGAVPGKYQETQYF
cdr3_nt: TGTGCCAGCAGCTTAGGAGCCGTTCCGGGAAAGTACCAAGAGACCCAGTACTTC
clone_size: NA
d_call: NA
j_call: TRBJ2-5
v_call: TRBV11-2

cdr3_aa: CAISERQTYEQYF
cdr3_nt: TGTGCCATCAGTGAGAGACAGACTTACGAGCAGTACTTC
clone_size: NA
d_call: NA
j_call: TRBJ2-7
v_call: TRBV10-3

cdr3_aa: CASSFVGESHSPLHF
cdr3_nt: TGTGCCAGCAGCTTCGTAGGGGAATCACATTCACCCCTCCACTTT
clone_size: NA
d_call: NA
j_call: TRBJ1-6
v_call: TRBV7-9

cdr3_aa: CASSTGQGRPEAFF
cdr3_nt: TGTGCCAGCAGCACGGGACAGGGACGACCTGAAGCTTTCTTT
clone_size: NA
d_call: TRBD1
j_call: TRBJ1-1
v_call: TRBV9

cdr3_aa: CASSIGQGPQETQYF
cdr3_nt: TGTGCCAGTAGTATAGGACAGGGACCTCAAGAGACCCAGTACTTC
clone_size: NA
d_call: TRBD1
j_call: TRBJ2-5
v_call: TRBV19

cdr3_aa: CASSLEGDSPLHF
cdr3_nt: TGCGCCAGCAGCTTGGAAGGGGATTCACCCCTCCACTTT
clone_size: NA
d_call: NA
j_call: TRBJ1-6
v_call: TRBV5-1

cdr3_aa: CASTKERGHTGELFF
cdr3_nt: TGTGCCAGCACCAAAGAGAGGGGGCACACCGGGGAGCTGTTTTTT
clone_size: NA
d_call: TRBD1
j_call: TRBJ2-2
v_call: TRBV27

cdr3_aa: CASSGAGGQDTQYF
cdr3_nt: TGCGCCAGCAGTGGAGCGGGGGGGCAAGATACGCAGTATTTT
clone_size: NA
d_call: TRBD2
j_call: TRBJ2-3
v_call: TRBV10-1

cdr3_aa: CASSKRGQSYEQYF
cdr3_nt: TGTGCCAGCAGCAAAAGGGGGCAGTCATACGAGCAGTACTTC
clone_size: NA
d_call: TRBD1
j_call: TRBJ2-7
v_call: TRBV2

cdr3_aa: CASSLRQGASGYTF
cdr3_nt: TGCGCCAGCAGCTTAAGGCAGGGGGCGAGTGGCTACACCTTC
clone_size: NA
d_call: TRBD1
j_call: TRBJ1-2
v_call: TRBV5-1

cdr3_aa: CASGTTGTGRRGDYGYTF
cdr3_nt: TGTGCTAGTGGAACCACCGGGACAGGGCGGCGTGGAGACTATGGCTACACCTTC
clone_size: NA
d_call: TRBD1
j_call: TRBJ1-2
v_call: TRBV12-5

cdr3_aa: CASMNSRNEKLFF
cdr3_nt: TGTGCCAGCATGAACAGCCGTAATGAAAAACTGTTTTTT
clone_size: NA
d_call: NA
j_call: TRBJ1-4
v_call: TRBV28

cdr3_aa: CASSQDGLAGNIQYF
cdr3_nt: TGCGCCAGCAGCCAAGATGGACTAGCGGGGAACATTCAGTACTTC
clone_size: NA
d_call: TRBD2
j_call: TRBJ2-4
v_call: TRBV4-1

cdr3_aa: CASSQPPRAGTKETQYF
cdr3_nt: TGTGCCAGCAGCCAACCCCCGCGGGCAGGTACCAAAGAGACCCAGTACTTC
clone_size: NA
d_call: NA
j_call: TRBJ2-5
v_call: TRBV3-1/TRBV3-2

cdr3_aa: CASRGPGDQETQYF
cdr3_nt: TGTGCCAGCAGAGGCCCGGGAGACCAAGAGACCCAGTACTTC
clone_size: NA
d_call: NA
j_call: TRBJ2-5
v_call: TRBV9

cdr3_aa: CASSTAGGGANVLTF
cdr3_nt: TGTGCCAGTAGCACCGCAGGTGGAGGGGCCAACGTCCTGACTTTC
clone_size: NA
d_call: NA
j_call: TRBJ2-6
v_call: TRBV19

cdr3_aa: CAWIELQAFF
cdr3_nt: TGTGCCTGGATTGAGCTACAAGCTTTCTTT
clone_size: NA
d_call: NA
j_call: TRBJ1-1
v_call: TRBV30

cdr3_aa: CASSTLGGLFGNEQFF
cdr3_nt: TGTGCCAGCAGTACCCTGGGGGGGCTCTTCGGCAATGAGCAGTTCTTC
clone_size: once
d_call: NA
j_call: TRBJ2-1
v_call: TRBV7-8

cdr3_aa: CASNPLGADGYTF
cdr3_nt: TGTGCCAGCAACCCCCTGGGAGCAGACGGCTACACCTTC
clone_size: NA
d_call: NA
j_call: TRBJ1-2
v_call: TRBV13

cdr3_aa: CASSPTDRGSYEQYF
cdr3_nt: TGCGCCAGCAGCCCCACTGACCGCGGTTCCTACGAGCAGTACTTC
clone_size: NA
d_call: NA
j_call: TRBJ2-7
v_call: TRBV4-1

cdr3_aa: CASSSNAEPYEQYF
cdr3_nt: TGTGCCAGTAGTTCTAACGCGGAGCCCTACGAGCAGTACTTC
clone_size: NA
d_call: NA
j_call: TRBJ2-7
v_call: TRBV19

cdr3_aa: CASSLHPDRPGSKMFF
cdr3_nt: TGTGCCAGCAGCCTACACCCCGACAGGCCGGGAAGCAAGATGTTTTTT
clone_size: NA
d_call: NA
j_call: TRBJ1-4
v_call: TRBV27

cdr3_aa: CASSTGLAGNTGELFF
cdr3_nt: TGTGCCAGCTCAACCGGACTAGCGGGGAACACCGGGGAGCTGTTTTTT
clone_size: NA
d_call: TRBD2
j_call: TRBJ2-2
v_call: TRBV18

cdr3_aa: CASSSPGQGGIAKNIQYF
cdr3_nt: TGTGCCAGCAGCTCCCCAGGGCAGGGAGGAATAGCCAAAAACATTCAGTACTTC
clone_size: NA
d_call: NA
j_call: TRBJ2-4
v_call: TRBV7-3

cdr3_aa: CASSFRPPPGEETQYF
cdr3_nt: TGTGCCAGCAGTTTTAGGCCCCCACCGGGGGAGGAGACCCAGTACTTC
clone_size: NA
d_call: NA
j_call: TRBJ2-5
v_call: TRBV28

cdr3_aa: CASSQADRGDNVLTF
cdr3_nt: TGCGCCAGCAGCCAGGCCGACAGGGGTGACAACGTCCTGACTTTC
clone_size: NA
d_call: TRBD1
j_call: TRBJ2-6
v_call: TRBV4-1

cdr3_aa: CAISESSRPSGANVLTF
cdr3_nt: TGTGCCATCAGTGAGTCGAGCAGGCCCTCTGGGGCCAACGTCCTGACTTTC
clone_size: NA
d_call: NA
j_call: TRBJ2-6
v_call: TRBV10-3